This T cell receptor beta chain was documented in a study of response to subunit inactivated influenza vaccine. Study-wide results and limits: The authors offered the suggestion that each seasonal influenza vaccination recruits few new T cells.

Germline assignment: CDR1 SGDLS and CDR2 YYNGEE. V was clipped by 4 bases and J by 2 bases, with 17 bases between them. This CDR3 contains 16 residues. A single record per CDR3 protein comes from TCRdb applying MiXCR to the RT-PCR reads. The sample shows under 500,000 distinct CDR3 sequences, roughly 11% of them seen only once. As to this clonotype: Its antigen is unknown.

The sequencing here drew on PBMCs from blood, taken about 40 days after vaccination. J is TRBJ2-3 and V is TRBV9; TRBD2 is a possible D gene (6 bases). This receptor was identified in a man aged 50 to 60 who received an inactivated influenza vaccine. In nucleotides, the CDR3 is TGTGCCAGCAGCCCCCGCCGCGGGGAATTCACAGATACGCAGTATTTT. Residues: CASSPRRGEFTDTQYF.